A selection of T cell receptor beta chains follows, all from one sample in a study of T cell responses to AZD1222 COVID-19 vaccine. Here immunoSEQ multiplex PCR was the method, and the copy in TCRdb shows in-frame clones only, minus some. The repertoire holds some 88,000 clones, with just over 90% as singletons. The sequencing here drew on peripheral blood, taken 28 days after the second AZD1222 dose. The receptors were sampled from an adult who received the AZD1222 COVID-19 vaccine. Each CDR3 is given with its conserved first and last residue. A D gene is named only where the DNA matches it firmly. Size is stated for part of the rows, as once, few or many counts, or as a class when the clone is expanded.

TRBJ2-2	15	-	TRBV7-8	TRBD2	CASSSFGGVAGELFF	TGTGCCAGCAGCTCCTTTGGGGGGGTAGCGGGGGAGCTGTTTTTT
TRBJ2-7	14	-	TRBV19	-	CASSRLDSSYEQYF	TGTGCCAGTAGTAGATTAGACAGCTCCTACGAGCAGTACTTC
TRBJ1-1	16	-	TRBV5-1	-	CASTLWQGRGNTEAFF	TGCGCCAGCACTTTGTGGCAGGGAAGAGGTAACACTGAAGCTTTCTTT
TRBJ2-7	18	-	TRBV27	TRBD2	CASSLYPPRLAGSYEQYF	TGTGCCAGCAGTTTATACCCCCCTCGACTAGCGGGCTCCTACGAGCAGTACTTC
TRBJ1-3	17	-	TRBV10-3	-	CAISSFGGYLAGNTIYF	TGTGCCATCAGTAGCTTCGGGGGGTATCTGGCTGGAAACACCATATATTTT
TRBJ1-2	15	-	TRBV7-2	TRBD1	CASSPGTGAYYGYTF	TGTGCCAGCAGCCCTGGGACAGGGGCCTACTATGGCTACACCTTC
TRBJ1-1	13	-	TRBV2	-	CASSGDSNTEAFF	TGTGCCAGCAGTGGTGACAGCAACACTGAAGCTTTCTTT
TRBJ1-2	14	-	TRBV6-2/TRBV6-3	TRBD1	CASSYDGTGYGYTF	TGTGCCAGCAGTTATGACGGGACAGGGTATGGCTACACCTTC
TRBJ1-1	15	-	TRBV19	-	CASRRPREGRTEAFF	TGTGCCAGTAGACGACCCCGGGAGGGGCGCACTGAAGCTTTCTTT
TRBJ1-1	15	-	TRBV18	TRBD1	CASSPGDRGKTEAFF	TGTGCCAGCTCACCCGGGGACAGGGGGAAGACTGAAGCTTTCTTT
TRBJ1-2	15	-	TRBV7-6	TRBD1	CASSLTTGGDYGYTF	TGTGCCAGCAGCTTAACAACAGGGGGGGACTATGGCTACACCTTC
TRBJ1-5	16	-	TRBV18	-	CASSHWPGYEDQPQHF	TGTGCCAGCTCCCACTGGCCCGGATATGAAGATCAGCCCCAGCATTTT
TRBJ2-1	15	-	TRBV6-5	TRBD2	CASSYTSGGANEQFF	TGTGCCAGCAGTTACACTAGCGGGGGGGCCAATGAGCAGTTCTTC
TRBJ1-3	12	-	TRBV7-9	-	CASVLSGNTIYF	TGTGCCAGCGTTCTCTCTGGAAACACCATATATTTT
TRBJ2-2	15	-	TRBV5-1	-	CASSLGGGNTGELFF	TGCGCCAGCAGCTTGGGTGGAGGGAACACCGGGGAGCTGTTTTTT
TRBJ2-2	14	once	TRBV5-5	TRBD2	CASRGGAGTGELFF	TGTGCCAGCCGCGGGGGGGCGGGCACCGGGGAGCTGTTTTTT
TRBJ1-1	13	-	TRBV7-3	-	CASSLVGNTEAFF	TGTGCCAGCAGCTTGGTAGGGAACACTGAAGCTTTCTTT
TRBJ1-5	13	-	TRBV6-6	-	CASRQDGNQPQHF	TGTGCCAGCAGACAAGACGGCAATCAGCCCCAGCATTTT
TRBJ1-5	16	-	TRBV5-4	-	CASSLDGIYSNQPQHF	TGTGCCAGCAGCCTGGACGGAATTTATAGCAATCAGCCCCAGCATTTT
TRBJ1-2	12	-	TRBV28	-	CASSFGEGGYTF	TGTGCCAGCAGTTTCGGGGAGGGTGGCTACACCTTC
TRBJ2-1	16	-	TRBV7-2	TRBD1	CASSFTGTELYNEQFF	TGTGCCAGCAGCTTCACCGGGACAGAGCTTTACAATGAGCAGTTCTTC
TRBJ1-2	15	-	TRBV2	-	CASSAPRDSRYGYTF	TGTGCCAGCAGTGCCCCTCGGGACTCCCGCTATGGCTACACCTTC
TRBJ2-3	16	-	TRBV7-2	TRBD2	CASSFRRGGAADTQYF	TGTGCCAGCAGCTTTCGGCGGGGGGGAGCGGCAGATACGCAGTATTTT
TRBJ1-5	15	-	TRBV28	TRBD1	CASRLGTGVIGAQHF	TGTGCCAGCAGACTCGGGACAGGGGTTATTGGGGCCCAGCATTTT
TRBJ2-1	14	-	TRBV19	-	CASSGGAGLYEQFF	TGTGCCAGTAGTGGGGGTGCGGGGTTATATGAGCAGTTCTTC
TRBJ2-1	11	-	TRBV7-6	-	CASRITNEQFF	TGTGCCAGCAGAATAACCAATGAGCAGTTCTTC
TRBJ1-5	15	-	TRBV4-3	-	CASSQDLGGGQPQHF	TGCGCCAGCAGCCAAGATCTTGGGGGCGGTCAGCCTCAGCATTTT
TRBJ1-2	12	-	TRBV28	TRBD1	CASSGTGSGYTF	TGTGCCAGCTCCGGGACAGGGAGTGGCTACACCTTC
TRBJ2-5	14	-	TRBV24-1	-	CATSDLTQQETQYF	TGTGCCACCAGTGATTTGACGCAGCAAGAGACCCAGTACTTC
TRBJ2-7	12	-	TRBV28	TRBD2	CASSSDGGGLYF	TGTGCCAGCAGTTCCGACGGGGGGGGACTGTACTTC
TRBJ1-6	20	-	TRBV11-3	-	CASSCPPPDRPSSYNSPLHF	TGTGCCAGCAGCTGCCCTCCACCAGACAGGCCGAGCTCCTATAATTCACCCCTCCACTTT
TRBJ1-4	15	-	TRBV28	TRBD1	CASSAPGQGAQKLFF	TGTGCCAGCAGTGCCCCAGGACAGGGGGCGCAGAAACTGTTTTTT